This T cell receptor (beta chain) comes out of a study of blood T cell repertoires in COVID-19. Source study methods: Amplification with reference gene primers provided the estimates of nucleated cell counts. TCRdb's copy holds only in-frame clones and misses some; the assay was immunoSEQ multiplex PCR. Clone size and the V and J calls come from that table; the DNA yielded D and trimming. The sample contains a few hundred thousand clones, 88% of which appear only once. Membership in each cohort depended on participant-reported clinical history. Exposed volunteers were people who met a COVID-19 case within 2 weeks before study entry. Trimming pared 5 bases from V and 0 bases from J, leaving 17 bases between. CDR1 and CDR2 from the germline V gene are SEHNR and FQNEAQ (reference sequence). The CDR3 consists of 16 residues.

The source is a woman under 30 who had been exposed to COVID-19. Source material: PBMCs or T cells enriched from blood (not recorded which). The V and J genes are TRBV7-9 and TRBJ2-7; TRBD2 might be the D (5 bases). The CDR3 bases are TGTGCCAGCAGCGTGGTGTCAGCGGTATCCTCCTACGAGCAGTACTTC. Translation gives CASSVVSAVSSYEQYF.